One and the same sample provided the 32 T cell receptor beta chains below, sequenced in a study of blood T cell repertoires in COVID-19. The data were produced by immunoSEQ multiplex PCR, yet TCRdb's version contains in-frame clones alone and is incomplete. This sample has over 350,000 clones, with about nine tenths found just once. Sequenced material: peripheral blood. The receptors derive from a woman in her twenties or thirties with active or convalescent COVID-19.

The V call is TRBV3-1 (or the pseudogene TRBV3-2), the J call TRBJ2-7, with 13 bases identical to TRBD2. Germline assignment: CDR1 LGHDT and CDR2 YNNKEL (reference sequence). The junction had 5 bases not matched to a gene; V was cut back by 0 bases and J by 6 bases. The CDR3 runs to 16 residues. The CDR3 loop is CASSQERLAGGSEQYF. The CDR3 DNA follows: TGTGCCAGCAGCCAAGAGAGACTAGCGGGAGGATCCGAGCAGTACTTC.

V and J are TRBV5-1 and TRBJ2-3; D is unresolved. The length of the CDR3 is 14 residues. The germline CDR1 and CDR2 sequences are SGHRS and YFSETQ. V lost 0 bases to trimming and J lost 3 bases, with 8 bases between them. The CDR3 nucleotides are TGCGCCAGCAGCTTGGCTGGGCCGACAGATACGCAGTATTTT. As protein: CASSLAGPTDTQYF.

This clone came up once. V gene TRBV9 combines with J gene TRBJ1-2, with 8 positions matching TRBD1. This CDR3 spans 15 amino acids. Germline trimming cut 3 bases from V and 2 bases from J; bases unmatched to any gene: 6. Germline V lookup: CDR1 SGDLS, CDR2 YYNGEE. CDR3 loop: CASSATRQGNYGYTF. In DNA, the CDR3 is TGTGCCAGCAGCGCGACACGACAGGGGAACTATGGCTACACCTTC.

The chain combines TRBV11-1 with TRBJ1-2; 8 nucleotides match TRBD1. Germline loops: CDR1 SGHAT, CDR2 FQDESV (reference sequence). The V and J ends lost 5 bases and 1 base, in that order; junction bases with no gene match: 6. This CDR3 has 15 residues. The CDR3 here is CASSPPGQDNYGYTF. The CDR3, as DNA: TGTGCCAGCAGCCCCCCGGGACAGGATAACTATGGCTACACCTTC.

This clone appeared once. As DNA, the CDR3 is TGTGCCACCAGTGCGCCTCAAGAGACCCAGTACTTC. It codes for CATSAPQETQYF. This sequence joins TRBV15 and TRBJ2-5; D remains unclear. V dropped 6 bases and J dropped 2 bases, with 7 bases sitting between them. This CDR3 is 12 amino acids long. The germline CDR1 and CDR2 sequences are LNHNV and YYDKDF (reference sequence).

This chain uses TRBV3-1 (or the pseudogene TRBV3-2) with TRBJ2-7, with 9 bases that match TRBD2. The V and J ends lost 4 bases and 1 base, in that order; junction bases with no gene match: 5. Germline V lookup: CDR1 LGHDT, CDR2 YNNKEL (reference sequence). The CDR3 has 15 amino acids. CDR3 nucleotides: TGTGCCAGCAGCCCGCTTAGCGGGGGATCCTACGAGCAGTACTTC. It is translated as CASSPLSGGSYEQYF.

The J gene is TRBJ2-5, the V gene TRBV4-1; 9 positions agree with TRBD2. V was clipped by 0 bases and J by 5 bases; unmatched bases: 7. This CDR3 spans 16 amino acids. Germline V gene sequence: CDR1 MGHRA, CDR2 YSYEKL. CDR3 DNA sequence: TGCGCCAGCAGCCAAGATGGGACTAGCAACTTGGAGACCCAGTACTTC. Its protein product is CASSQDGTSNLETQYF.

The chain links TRBV10-1 to TRBJ1-5, with D hard to call. Trimming removed 8 bases from V and 5 bases from J, with 10 bases in between. Per germline, CDR1 WNHNN and CDR2 SYGVQD (reference sequence). This CDR3 has 12 amino acids. The CDR3 DNA follows: TGCGCCAGCCCTAGGGAGCATCAGCCCCAGCATTTT. As protein: CASPREHQPQHF.

The chain links TRBV27 to TRBJ2-7; 13 bases agree with TRBD2. J was trimmed by 1 base and V by 3 bases; bases with no gene match: 15. Per the germline V gene, CDR1 is MNHEY and CDR2 is SMNVEV (reference sequence). The CDR3 is 20 residues long. CDR3 region: CASSFGWGTSGKVPSYEQYF. DNA of the CDR3: TGTGCCAGCAGTTTTGGATGGGGGACTAGCGGGAAGGTCCCTTCCTACGAGCAGTACTTC.

This chain connects TRBV4-1 to TRBJ2-7; possibly TRBD1 for D (5 bases). Trimming left V 0 bases short and J 1 base short, with 22 bases between. The CDR3 has 19 amino acids. CDR1 is MGHRA and CDR2 is YSYEKL in the germline V gene. CDR3 loop: CASSQDWTPLVKGSYEQYF. CDR3 nucleotide sequence: TGCGCCAGCAGCCAAGATTGGACACCTCTAGTCAAAGGGTCCTACGAGCAGTACTTC.

The chain uses TRBV2 and TRBJ1-2; TRBD1 might be the D (5 bases). This CDR3 contains 19 residues. Germline V CDR1 and CDR2: SNHLY, FYNNEI. Trimming cost V 5 bases and J 1 base, with 26 bases left between them. CDR3 region: CASSSNLYVRDSVNYGYTF. The DNA of the CDR3 is TGTGCCAGCAGTTCTAACCTCTATGTCCGGGACTCCGTTAACTATGGCTACACCTTC.

The count of this clone is one. The V gene is TRBV6-6, the J gene TRBJ2-3; 7 nucleotides agree with TRBD2. This CDR3 region has 16 residues. The V segment lost 4 bases and the J segment 4 bases; nucleotides outside the gene matches: 11. In germline, CDR1 is MNHNY, CDR2 SVGAGI (reference sequence). The CDR3 protein is CASSFGLAAFADTQYF. DNA for the CDR3: TGTGCCAGCAGTTTTGGGCTAGCGGCTTTTGCAGATACGCAGTATTTT.

A few counts support this clone. The V and J genes are TRBV4-1 and TRBJ2-6; 7 bases are a match to TRBD2. Germline values: CDR1 MGHRA, CDR2 YSYEKL. Trimming at V came to 0 bases and at J to 0 bases, leaving 14 bases not matched to a gene. The CDR3 contains 21 residues. The DNA of the CDR3 is TGCGCCAGCAGCCAAGATCTTACCCGGGACTACCTTTACTCTGGGGCCAACGTCCTGACTTTC. This translates into CASSQDLTRDYLYSGANVLTF.

Concerning this clone itself: In the same sample, other DNA sequences code for this CDR3. This chain's CDR3 is CASRTGSGNTIYF. The CDR3 region has the DNA TGTGCCAGTAGAACGGGGAGTGGAAACACCATATATTTT. This chain connects TRBV19 to TRBJ1-3; no firm D call. Trimming pared 6 bases from V and 3 bases from J, leaving 9 bases between. CDR3 length equals 13 residues. In germline, CDR1 is LNHDA, CDR2 SQIVND (reference sequence).

This CDR3 is CASSSGQLYGYTF. CDR3 coding DNA: TGCGCCAGCAGCTCGGGACAGCTCTATGGCTACACCTTC. The chain is built from TRBV5-1 and TRBJ1-2; 7 bases are a match to TRBD1. The J segment lost 4 bases and the V segment lost 3 bases, leaving 3 bases of the junction unmatched. CDR3 length: 13 residues. Germline CDR1 is SGHRS and CDR2 is YFSETQ.

In this sample, this clone turned up once. The chain employs TRBV11-2 and TRBJ1-4; D call uncertain. This CDR3 contains 16 residues. Trimming removed 2 bases at V and 0 bases at J, with 10 bases between. The germline gives CDR1 SGHAT, CDR2 FQNNGV. CDR3 loop: CASSLHSLSTNEKLFF. CDR3 DNA sequence: TGTGCCAGCAGCTTACACAGCCTATCAACTAATGAAAAACTGTTTTTT. Full variable domain (remainder filled in from reference TRBV11-2 and TRBJ1-4): EAGVAQSPRYKIIEKRQSVAFWCNPISGHATLYWYQQILGQGPKLLIQFQNNGVVDDSQLPKDRFSAERLKGVDSTLKIQPAKLEDSAVYLCASSLHSLSTNEKLFFGSGTQLSVL.

The genes are TRBV4-1 and TRBJ2-2; TRBD2 matches at 8 bases. V was clipped by 0 bases and J by 5 bases; unmatched bases: 5. Per germline, CDR1 MGHRA and CDR2 YSYEKL. The CDR3 is made up of 16 amino acids. CDR3 in amino acids: CASSQDTAGGTGELFF. The CDR3 DNA is TGCGCCAGCAGCCAAGATACGGCGGGGGGAACCGGGGAGCTGTTTTTT.

The chain employs TRBV30 and TRBJ1-2, with D uncertain. The germline CDR1 and CDR2 sequences are GTSNPN and SVGIG (reference sequence). The CDR3 is made up of 12 amino acids. Trimming removed 0 bases from V and 8 bases from J, with 10 bases in between. Written as DNA, the CDR3 is TGTGCCTGGAGTGTACTCGGGGAGGGCTACACCTTC. Amino acids: CAWSVLGEGYTF.

The chain is built from TRBV5-5 and TRBJ1-5, with 7 positions matching TRBD1. Germline CDR1 SGHKS, CDR2 YYEKEE (reference sequence). The CDR3 totals 14 residues. Trimming took 0 bases from V and 7 from J; bases not matched to a gene: 4. The chain's CDR3 is CASSLDQGVQPQHF. The DNA of the CDR3 is TGTGCCAGCAGCTTGGACCAGGGGGTCCAGCCCCAGCATTTT.

The chain uses TRBV9 and TRBJ1-5; unclear D gene. This CDR3 contains 13 residues. Trimming removed 2 bases at V and 3 bases at J, with 6 bases between. The germline V gene has CDR1 SGDLS and CDR2 YYNGEE. The CDR3 sequence: CASSVDTNQPQHF. For the CDR3, the DNA is TGTGCCAGCAGCGTTGACACCAATCAGCCCCAGCATTTT.

The chain links TRBV4-1 to TRBJ1-1, with TRBD1 matching over 7 bases. Germline assignment: CDR1 MGHRA and CDR2 YSYEKL. The CDR3 length is 14 residues. V lost 4 bases, J lost 1 base, and 3 bases stayed unmatched. For the CDR3, the DNA is TGCGCCAGCAGCCCACGGACAGGGAACACTGAAGCTTTCTTT. Protein: CASSPRTGNTEAFF.

V is TRBV10-3 and J is TRBJ1-2; perhaps TRBD1 as D (6 bases). CDR3 length: 14 residues. V was shortened by 8 bases and J by 3 bases, with 16 bases between the two germline ends. Germline CDR1 ENHRY, CDR2 SYGVKD. CDR3 nucleotides: TGTGCCATCCTTTCGACAGGAAGAGACTATGGCTACACCTTC. Its protein product is CAILSTGRDYGYTF.

Only one count was recorded for this clone. The chain couples TRBV27 to TRBJ2-7, with D perhaps TRBD1 (6 bases). Germline loops: CDR1 MNHEY, CDR2 SMNVEV (reference sequence). CDR3 length equals 14 residues. V was shortened by 5 bases and J by 1 base, with 12 bases between the two germline ends. The CDR3 loop reads CASSPRDKSYEQYF. The CDR3 DNA follows: TGTGCCAGCAGTCCACGGGACAAATCCTACGAGCAGTACTTC.

The chain couples TRBV30 to TRBJ2-1, with D maybe TRBD1 (5 bases). Between the trimmed V and J ends, which lost 2 bases and 9 bases, there was a span of 11 bases. This CDR3 is built from 12 residues. Germline V gives CDR1 GTSNPN, CDR2 SVGIG (reference sequence). The chain's CDR3 is CAWSRTGREQFF. The CDR3 DNA sequence: TGTGCCTGGAGTCGAACAGGTCGTGAGCAGTTCTTC.

This clone was detected once. The V gene is TRBV5-8, the J gene TRBJ1-1; 8 bases are a match to TRBD1. CDR1 and CDR2 (germline): SGHTS, YDEGEE. Germline trimming cut 4 bases from V and 5 bases from J; bases unmatched to any gene: 4. This CDR3 has 13 residues. CDR3 nucleotides: TGTGCCAGCAGCCTACAGGGGGGGACTGAAGCTTTCTTT. Translating it yields CASSLQGGTEAFF.

The chain recombines TRBV27 with TRBJ2-7; D gene ambiguous. The CDR3 runs to 13 residues. V was shortened by 8 bases and J by 4 bases, with 15 bases between the two germline ends. Germline CDR1 and CDR2: MNHEY and SMNVEV (reference sequence). CDR3 nucleotide sequence: TGTGCCAGCCGTCCCGCGGAAATTTACGAGCAGTACTTC. It codes for CASRPAEIYEQYF.

J is TRBJ1-1 and V is TRBV27; TRBD1 matches at 11 bases. Germline values: CDR1 MNHEY, CDR2 SMNVEV (reference sequence). This CDR3 contains 16 residues. J was trimmed by 1 base and V by 2 bases; bases with no gene match: 3. The CDR3 DNA reads TGTGCCAGCAGTTTAAGCGGACAGGGGGCGAACACTGAAGCTTTCTTT. Translated, it gives CASSLSGQGANTEAFF.

A single count supports this clone. The chain is built from TRBV28 and TRBJ2-7; D gene ambiguous. V lost 7 bases, J lost 2 bases, and 6 bases lay in between. Per the germline V gene, CDR1 is MDHEN and CDR2 is SYDVKM. The CDR3 consists of 11 residues. The CDR3 DNA follows: TGTGCCAGCATTACTACCTACGAGCAGTACTTC. This encodes CASITTYEQYF.

The chain has TRBV5-1 and TRBJ2-1, with 10 bases fitting TRBD1. Unmatched junction bases numbered 2, after V lost 2 bases and J lost 9 bases. This CDR3 is built from 13 residues. The germline V gene has CDR1 SGHRS and CDR2 YFSETQ. CDR3 sequence (DNA): TGCGCCAGCAGCTTAGGGACAGGGGTTGAGCAGTTCTTC. It codes for CASSLGTGVEQFF.

The chain links TRBV10-3 to TRBJ1-1; D ambiguous. Germline assignment: CDR1 ENHRY and CDR2 SYGVKD. The V gene lost 3 bases and the J gene lost 3 bases, with 11 bases spanning the gap. This CDR3 is 14 amino acids long. In nucleotides, the CDR3 is TGTGCCATCAGTGACTTGGCCGGGGACACTGAAGCTTTCTTT. Its translation: CAISDLAGDTEAFF.

The J gene is TRBJ2-7, the V gene TRBV28; 13 bases are a match to TRBD2. V gave up 7 bases and J gave up 1 base; unmatched junction bases: 4. Germline V gene lookup returns CDR1 MDHEN and CDR2 SYDVKM. The CDR3 sequence is 15 residues long. The CDR3 nucleotides are TGTGCCAGCACCACGGGACTAGCGGGATCCTACGAGCAGTACTTC. As protein: CASTTGLAGSYEQYF.

This chain connects TRBV6-5 to TRBJ1-2; TRBD1 agrees at 7 bases. Germline loops: CDR1 MNHEY, CDR2 SVGAGI. After removal of 6 bases from V and 6 bases from J, the junction contained 7 bases not matched to a gene. CDR3 length: 13 amino acids. CDR3 nucleotides: TGTGCCAGCAGCTCGACAGGGCACAATGGCTACACCTTC. It specifies CASSSTGHNGYTF.